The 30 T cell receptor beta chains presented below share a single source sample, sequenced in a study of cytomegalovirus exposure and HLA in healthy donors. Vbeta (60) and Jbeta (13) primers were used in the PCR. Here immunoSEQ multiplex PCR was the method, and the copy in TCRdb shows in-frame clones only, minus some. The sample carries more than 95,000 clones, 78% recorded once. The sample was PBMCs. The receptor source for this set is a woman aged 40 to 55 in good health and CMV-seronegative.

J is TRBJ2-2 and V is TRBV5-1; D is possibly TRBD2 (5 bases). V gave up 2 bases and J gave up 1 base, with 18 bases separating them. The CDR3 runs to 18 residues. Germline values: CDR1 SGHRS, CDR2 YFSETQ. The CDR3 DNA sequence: TGCGCCAGCAGCTTCCGTGTACCGGGAAAAAAGAACACCGGGGAGCTGTTTTTT. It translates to CASSFRVPGKKNTGELFF.

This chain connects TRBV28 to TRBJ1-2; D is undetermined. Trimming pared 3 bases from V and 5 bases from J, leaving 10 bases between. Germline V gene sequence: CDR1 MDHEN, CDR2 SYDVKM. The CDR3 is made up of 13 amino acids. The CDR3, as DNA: TGTGCCAGCAGTTTTCGCTCCGGGTATGGCTACACCTTC. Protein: CASSFRSGYGYTF.

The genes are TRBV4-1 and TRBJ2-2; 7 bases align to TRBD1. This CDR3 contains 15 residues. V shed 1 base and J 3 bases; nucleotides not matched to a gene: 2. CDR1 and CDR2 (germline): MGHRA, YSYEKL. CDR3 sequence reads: CASSQADRDTGELFF. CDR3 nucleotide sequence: TGCGCCAGCAGCCAAGCAGACAGGGACACCGGGGAGCTGTTTTTT.

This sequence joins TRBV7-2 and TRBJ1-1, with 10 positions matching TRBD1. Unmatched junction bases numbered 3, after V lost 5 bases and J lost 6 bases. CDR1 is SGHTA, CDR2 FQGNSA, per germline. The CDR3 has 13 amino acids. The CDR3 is CASSMTGGSEAFF. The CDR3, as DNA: TGTGCCAGCAGCATGACAGGGGGCTCTGAAGCTTTCTTT.

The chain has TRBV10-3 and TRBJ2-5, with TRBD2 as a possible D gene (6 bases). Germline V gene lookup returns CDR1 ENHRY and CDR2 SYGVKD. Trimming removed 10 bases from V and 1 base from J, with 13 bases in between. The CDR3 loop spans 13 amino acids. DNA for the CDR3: TGTGCCAGCGGGACCGCCTCCCAAGAGACCCAGTACTTC. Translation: CASGTASQETQYF.

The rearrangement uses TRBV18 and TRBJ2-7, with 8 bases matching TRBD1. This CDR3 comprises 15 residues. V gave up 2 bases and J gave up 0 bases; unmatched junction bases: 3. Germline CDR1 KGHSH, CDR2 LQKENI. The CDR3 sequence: CASSPDRGGSYEQYF. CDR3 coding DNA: TGTGCCAGCTCACCAGACAGGGGTGGCTCCTACGAGCAGTACTTC.

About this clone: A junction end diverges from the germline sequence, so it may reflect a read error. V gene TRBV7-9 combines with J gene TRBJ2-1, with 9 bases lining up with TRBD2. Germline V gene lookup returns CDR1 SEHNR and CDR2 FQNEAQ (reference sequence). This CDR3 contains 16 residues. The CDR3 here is CSSSFRREGRDNEQFF. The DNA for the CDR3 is TGTTCCAGCAGCTTCAGGCGGGAGGGCCGGGATAATGAGCAGTTCTTC. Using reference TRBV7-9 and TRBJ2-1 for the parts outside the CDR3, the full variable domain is DTGVSQNPRHKITKRGQNVTFRCDPISEHNRLYWYRQTLGQGPEFLTYFQNEAQLEKSRLLSDRFSAERPKGSFSTLEIQRTEQGDSAMYLCSSSFRREGRDNEQFFGPGTRLTVL.

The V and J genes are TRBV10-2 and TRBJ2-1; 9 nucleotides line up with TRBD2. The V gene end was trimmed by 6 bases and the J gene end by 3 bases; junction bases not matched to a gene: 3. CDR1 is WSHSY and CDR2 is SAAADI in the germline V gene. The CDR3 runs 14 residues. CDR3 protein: CASRSSGVYNEQFF. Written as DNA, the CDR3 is TGCGCCAGCAGGTCTAGCGGGGTCTACAATGAGCAGTTCTTC.

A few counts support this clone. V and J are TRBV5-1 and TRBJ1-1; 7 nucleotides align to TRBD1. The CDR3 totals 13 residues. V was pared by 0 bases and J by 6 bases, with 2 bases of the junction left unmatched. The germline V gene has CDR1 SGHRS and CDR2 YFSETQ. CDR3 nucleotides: TGCGCCAGCAGCTTGGTAGGGGGCGCTGAAGCTTTCTTT. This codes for CASSLVGGAEAFF.

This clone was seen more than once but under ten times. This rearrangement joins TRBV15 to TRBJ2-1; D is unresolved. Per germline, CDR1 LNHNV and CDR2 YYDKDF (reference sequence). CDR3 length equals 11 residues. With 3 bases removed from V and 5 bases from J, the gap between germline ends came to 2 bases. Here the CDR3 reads CATSSDNEQFF. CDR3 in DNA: TGTGCCACCAGCAGCGACAATGAGCAGTTCTTC.

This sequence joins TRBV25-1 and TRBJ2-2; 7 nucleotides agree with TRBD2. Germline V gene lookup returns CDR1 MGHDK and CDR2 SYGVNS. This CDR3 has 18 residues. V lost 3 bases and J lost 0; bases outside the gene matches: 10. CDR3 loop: CASSEPAGKAANTGELFF. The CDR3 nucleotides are TGTGCCAGCAGTGAGCCAGCGGGAAAGGCGGCGAACACCGGGGAGCTGTTTTTT.

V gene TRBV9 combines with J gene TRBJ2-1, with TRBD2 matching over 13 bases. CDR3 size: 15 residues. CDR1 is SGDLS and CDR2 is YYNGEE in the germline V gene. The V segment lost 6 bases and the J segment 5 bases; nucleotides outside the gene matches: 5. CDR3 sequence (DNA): TGTGCCAGCAACCTGGGACTAGCGGGAAACAATGAGCAGTTCTTC. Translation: CASNLGLAGNNEQFF. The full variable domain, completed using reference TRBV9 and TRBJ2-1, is DSGVTQTPKHLITATGQRVTLRCSPRSGDLSVYWYQQSLDQGLQFLIQYYNGEERAKGNILERFSAQQFPDLHSELNLSSLELGDSALYFCASNLGLAGNNEQFFGPGTRLTVL.

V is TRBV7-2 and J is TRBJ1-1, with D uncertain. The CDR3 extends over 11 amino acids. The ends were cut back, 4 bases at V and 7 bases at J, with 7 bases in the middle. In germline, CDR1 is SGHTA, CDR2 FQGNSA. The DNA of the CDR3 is TGTGCCAGCAGCTCCCTTATTGAAGCTTTCTTT. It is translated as CASSSLIEAFF.

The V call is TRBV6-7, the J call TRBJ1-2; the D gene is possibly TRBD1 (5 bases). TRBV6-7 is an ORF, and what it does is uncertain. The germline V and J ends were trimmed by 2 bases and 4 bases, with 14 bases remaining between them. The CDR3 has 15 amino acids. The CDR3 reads CASSYPRDRRYGYTF. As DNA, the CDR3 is TGTGCCAGCAGTTACCCCAGGGATCGTCGCTATGGCTACACCTTC.

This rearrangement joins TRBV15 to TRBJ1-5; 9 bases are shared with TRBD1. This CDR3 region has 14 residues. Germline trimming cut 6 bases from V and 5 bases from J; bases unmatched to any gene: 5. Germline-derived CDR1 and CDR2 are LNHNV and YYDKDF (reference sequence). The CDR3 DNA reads TGTGCCACCAGGGATAGGACAGGGGATCAGCCCCAGCATTTT. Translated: CATRDRTGDQPQHF.

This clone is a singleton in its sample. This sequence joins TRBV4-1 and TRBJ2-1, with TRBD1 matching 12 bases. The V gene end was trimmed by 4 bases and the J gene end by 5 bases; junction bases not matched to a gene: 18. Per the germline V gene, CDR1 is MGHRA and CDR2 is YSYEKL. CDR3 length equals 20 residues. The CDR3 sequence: CASSPTWWDRGRPGDNEQFF. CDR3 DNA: TGCGCCAGCAGCCCTACGTGGTGGGACAGGGGGCGGCCCGGGGACAATGAGCAGTTCTTC.

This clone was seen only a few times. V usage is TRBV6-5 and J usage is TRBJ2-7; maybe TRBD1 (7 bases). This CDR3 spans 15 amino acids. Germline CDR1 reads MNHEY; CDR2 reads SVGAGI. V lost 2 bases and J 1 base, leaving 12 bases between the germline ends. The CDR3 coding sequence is TGTGCCAGCAGTTACGGAGGGGGCAAGTCCTACGAGCAGTACTTC. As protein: CASSYGGGKSYEQYF.

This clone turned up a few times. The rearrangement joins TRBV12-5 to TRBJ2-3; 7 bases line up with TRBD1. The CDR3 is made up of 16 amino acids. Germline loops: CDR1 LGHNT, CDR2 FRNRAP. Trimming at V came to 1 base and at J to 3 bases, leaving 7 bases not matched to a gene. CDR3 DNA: TGTGCTAGTGGTTTGGGAAGGGGGCTCGGAACAGATACGCAGTATTTT. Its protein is CASGLGRGLGTDTQYF.

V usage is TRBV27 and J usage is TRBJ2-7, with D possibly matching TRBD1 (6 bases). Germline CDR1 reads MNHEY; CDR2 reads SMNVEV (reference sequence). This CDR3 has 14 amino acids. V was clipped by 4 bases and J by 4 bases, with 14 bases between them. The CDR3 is CASSSSPTGYEQYF. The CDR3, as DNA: TGTGCCAGCAGTTCAAGCCCCACAGGGTACGAGCAGTACTTC.

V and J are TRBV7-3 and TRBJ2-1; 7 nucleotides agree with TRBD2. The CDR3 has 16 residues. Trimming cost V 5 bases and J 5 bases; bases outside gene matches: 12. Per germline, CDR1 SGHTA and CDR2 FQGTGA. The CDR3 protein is CASSPVGSGWDNEQFF. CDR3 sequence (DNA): TGTGCCAGCAGCCCCGTTGGTAGCGGGTGGGACAATGAGCAGTTCTTC.

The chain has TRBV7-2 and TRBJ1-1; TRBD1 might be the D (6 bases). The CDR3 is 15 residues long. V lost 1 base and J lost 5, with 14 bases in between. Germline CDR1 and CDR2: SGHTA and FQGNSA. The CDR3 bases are TGTGCCAGCAGCTTAGACAGGGCACTTGGGACTGAAGCTTTCTTT. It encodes CASSLDRALGTEAFF.

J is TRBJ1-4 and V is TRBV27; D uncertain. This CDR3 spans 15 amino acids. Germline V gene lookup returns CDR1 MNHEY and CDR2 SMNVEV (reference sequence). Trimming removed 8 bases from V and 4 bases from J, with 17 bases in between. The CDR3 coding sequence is TGTGCCAGCCGAAGCGGGTACCGACTTAATGAAAAACTGTTTTTT. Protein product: CASRSGYRLNEKLFF. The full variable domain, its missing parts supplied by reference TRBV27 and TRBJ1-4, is EAQVTQNPRYLITVTGKKLTVTCSQNMNHEYMSWYRQDPGLGLRQIYYSMNVEVTDKGDVPEGYKVSRKEKRNFPLILESPSPNQTSLYFCASRSGYRLNEKLFFGSGTQLSVL.

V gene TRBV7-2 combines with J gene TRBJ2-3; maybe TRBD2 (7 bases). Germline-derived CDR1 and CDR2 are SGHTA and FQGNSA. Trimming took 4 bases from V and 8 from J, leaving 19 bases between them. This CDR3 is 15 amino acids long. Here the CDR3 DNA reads TGTGCCAGCAGCTCGGTCCGCGGGGGAGGGGGTACGCAGTATTTT. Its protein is CASSSVRGGGGTQYF.

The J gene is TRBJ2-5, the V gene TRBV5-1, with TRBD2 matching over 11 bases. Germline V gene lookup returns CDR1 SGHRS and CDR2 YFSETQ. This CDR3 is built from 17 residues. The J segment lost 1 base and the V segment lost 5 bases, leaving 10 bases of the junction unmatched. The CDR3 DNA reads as TGCGCCAGCAGTCGGGCGGGAACTAGCGGGGGCCAAGAGACCCAGTACTTC. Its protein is CASSRAGTSGGQETQYF.

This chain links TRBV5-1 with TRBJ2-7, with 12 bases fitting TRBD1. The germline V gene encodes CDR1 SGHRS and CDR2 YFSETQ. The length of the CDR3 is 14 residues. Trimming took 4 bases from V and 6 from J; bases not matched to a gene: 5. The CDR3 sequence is CASSPGTGGLEQYF. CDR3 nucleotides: TGCGCCAGCAGCCCCGGGACAGGGGGCCTCGAGCAGTACTTC.

CDR3 residues: CASSKGTNTGELFF. DNA of the CDR3: TGTGCCAGTAGTAAAGGGACTAACACCGGGGAGCTGTTTTTT. V gene TRBV19 combines with J gene TRBJ2-2, with D possibly TRBD2 on 6 matching bases. The CDR3 totals 14 residues. The V gene lost 4 bases and the J gene lost 2 bases, with 8 bases spanning the gap. Germline V gene sequence: CDR1 LNHDA, CDR2 SQIVND (reference sequence).

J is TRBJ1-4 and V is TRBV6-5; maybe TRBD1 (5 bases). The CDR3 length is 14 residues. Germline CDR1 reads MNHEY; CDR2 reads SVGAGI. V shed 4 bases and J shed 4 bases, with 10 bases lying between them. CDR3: CASSFSQGNEKLFF. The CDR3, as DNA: TGTGCCAGCAGTTTCTCTCAGGGTAATGAAAAACTGTTTTTT.

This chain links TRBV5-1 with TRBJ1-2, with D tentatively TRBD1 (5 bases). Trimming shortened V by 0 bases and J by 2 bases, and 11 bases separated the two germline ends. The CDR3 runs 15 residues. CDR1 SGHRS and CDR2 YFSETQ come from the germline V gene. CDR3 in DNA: TGCGCCAGCAGCTTGGGGCAGGGTCCCAACTATGGCTACACCTTC. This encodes CASSLGQGPNYGYTF.

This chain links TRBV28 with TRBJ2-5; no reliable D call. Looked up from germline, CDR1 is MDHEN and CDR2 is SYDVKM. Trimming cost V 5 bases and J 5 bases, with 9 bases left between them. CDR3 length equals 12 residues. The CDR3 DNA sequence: TGTGCCAGCAGTCCCCGGTGGGAGACCCAGTACTTC. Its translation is CASSPRWETQYF.

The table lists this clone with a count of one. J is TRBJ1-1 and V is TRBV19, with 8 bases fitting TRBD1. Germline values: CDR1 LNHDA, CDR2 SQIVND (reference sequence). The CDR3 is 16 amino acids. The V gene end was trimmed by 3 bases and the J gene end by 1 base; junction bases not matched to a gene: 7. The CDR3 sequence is CASSIGYGTGNTEAFF. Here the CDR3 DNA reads TGTGCCAGTAGTATCGGGTACGGGACAGGGAACACTGAAGCTTTCTTT.